Below are 10 T cell receptor beta chains sequenced from a single sample in a study of metastatic and nonmetastatic thyroid tumors. The entire patient cohort was treatment-naive prior to thyroid surgery. MiXCR reprocessed the PCR reads for TCRdb. The table shows tens of thousands of clones, with roughly 16% occurring only once. The sample comprised tumor tissue. The receptors here all came from a female donor with papillary thyroid cancer or a benign thyroid nodule (not recorded which). Some clones in this sample may be carry-over from other donors' samples.

This clone was observed many times. A read error may produce the germline difference seen at one junction end. The chain links TRBV11-2 to TRBJ2-3, with 7 bases lining up with TRBD2. The CDR3 loop spans 11 amino acids. Germline CDR1 SGHAT, CDR2 FQNNGV. The CDR3 here is CASSDGGRGFF. The CDR3 DNA sequence: TGTGCCAGCAGCGATGGGGGGAGGGGCTTTTTT.

This clone was counted at least ten times. This chain links TRBV30 with TRBJ2-1; D possibly matches TRBD1 or TRBD2 (5 bases each). The CDR3 spans 14 residues. V lost 1 base to trimming and J lost 6 bases, with 13 bases between them. CDR1 and CDR2 (germline): GTSNPN, SVGIG (reference sequence). DNA of the CDR3: TGTGCCTGGAGTGGCGAGGGCAGGGCCAATGAGCAGTTCTTC. Encoded protein: CAWSGEGRANEQFF.

This clone occurred many times. The V gene is TRBV5-5, the J gene TRBJ1-2, with D tentatively TRBD1 (5 bases). V lost 0 bases to trimming and J lost 2 bases, with 8 bases between them. The CDR3 is 14 residues long. The germline CDR1 and CDR2 sequences are SGHKS and YYEKEE (reference sequence). CDR3 nucleotides: TGTGCCAGCAGCTTGGAGTGGACAAACTATGGCTACACCTTC. It specifies CASSLEWTNYGYTF.

The table lists this clone with many counts. The DNA for the CDR3 is TGCAGTGCCCCACAGGGCGGTTCTGAAAAACTGTTTTTT. Residues: CSAPQGGSEKLFF. The chain is built from TRBV20-1 and TRBJ1-4, with D maybe TRBD1 (6 bases). V was trimmed by 6 bases and J by 7 bases, leaving 15 bases between them. This CDR3 contains 13 residues. Per germline, CDR1 DFQATT and CDR2 SNEGSKA (reference sequence).

This clone was recorded many times. V and J are TRBV7-3 and TRBJ2-2; TRBD1 matches 10 bases. This CDR3 contains 16 residues. The J segment lost 6 bases and the V segment lost 1 base, leaving 5 bases of the junction unmatched. CDR1 is SGHTA and CDR2 is FQGTGA in the germline V gene. The CDR3 protein is CASSLSGTGVSGELFF. The CDR3 bases are TGTGCCAGCAGCTTAAGTGGGACAGGGGTATCCGGGGAGCTGTTTTTT.

There are many counts of this clone. The same CDR3 also results from other DNA sequences found in this sample. The chain recombines TRBV7-3 with TRBJ2-7; tentative D call: TRBD2 (6 bases). Trimming took 5 bases from V and 6 from J, leaving 20 bases between them. The CDR3 contains 15 residues. Germline V CDR1 and CDR2: SGHTA, FQGTGA. CDR3 sequence: CASSAGTGKGLEQYF. DNA for the CDR3: TGTGCCAGCAGCGCCGGGACCGGGAAGGGACTCGAGCAGTACTTC.

V gene TRBV5-4 combines with J gene TRBJ2-5, with 8 nucleotides matching TRBD1. This CDR3 comprises 13 residues. Germline V gene sequence: CDR1 SGHNT, CDR2 YYREEE (reference sequence). V lost 2 bases and J lost 10; bases outside the gene matches: 7. CDR3 in DNA: TGTGCCAGCAGCTTCGGACAGGGCCTAAGCCAGTACTTC. Its protein product is CASSFGQGLSQYF.

A note on this clone: The CDR3 end shows no conserved phenylalanine or tryptophan, and so a read error is likely. J is TRBJ2-7 and V is TRBV7-2; D is uncertain. V lost 3 bases and J 0 bases, leaving 9 bases between the germline ends. CDR3 length: 14 amino acids. In germline, CDR1 is SGHTA, CDR2 FQGNSA. The CDR3 loop reads CASSLSGVSYEQYL. The CDR3 DNA reads TGTGCCAGCAGCTTGTCCGGCGTCTCCTACGAGCAGTACCTC.

This clone is classed as medium-sized. The chain carries TRBV7-2 and TRBJ2-7; TRBD1 aligns across 9 bases. The CDR3 spans 15 residues. Germline V CDR1 and CDR2: SGHTA, FQGNSA. With V trimmed by 4 bases and J by 0 bases, 4 bases remained unmatched. The CDR3 loop is CASSWTGAPSYEQYF. In nucleotides, the CDR3 is TGTGCCAGCAGCTGGACAGGGGCCCCCTCCTACGAGCAGTACTTC.

In this sample, this clone turned up many times. V usage is TRBV10-2 and J usage is TRBJ1-2; D remains ambiguous. The V and J ends lost 5 bases and 4 bases respectively, with 11 bases between them. Per the germline V gene, CDR1 is WSHSY and CDR2 is SAAADI. The CDR3 spans 13 residues. CDR3 amino acids: CASSSTDFYGYTF. The CDR3, as DNA: TGCGCCAGCAGTTCGACTGACTTCTATGGCTACACCTTC.